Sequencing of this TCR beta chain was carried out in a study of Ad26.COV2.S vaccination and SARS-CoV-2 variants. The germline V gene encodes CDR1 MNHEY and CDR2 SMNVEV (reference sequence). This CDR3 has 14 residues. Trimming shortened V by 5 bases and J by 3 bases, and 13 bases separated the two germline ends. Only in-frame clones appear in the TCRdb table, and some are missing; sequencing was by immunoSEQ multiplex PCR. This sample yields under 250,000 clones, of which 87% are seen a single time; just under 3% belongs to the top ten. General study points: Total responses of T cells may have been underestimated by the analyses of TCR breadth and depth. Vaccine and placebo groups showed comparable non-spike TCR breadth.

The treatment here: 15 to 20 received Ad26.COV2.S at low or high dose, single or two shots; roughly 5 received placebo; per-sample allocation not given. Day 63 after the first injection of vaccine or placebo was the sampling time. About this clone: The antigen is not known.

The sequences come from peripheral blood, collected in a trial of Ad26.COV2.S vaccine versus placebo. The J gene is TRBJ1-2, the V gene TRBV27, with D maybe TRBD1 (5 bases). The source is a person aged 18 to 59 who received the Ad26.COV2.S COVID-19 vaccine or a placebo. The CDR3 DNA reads TGTGCCAGCAGTATCACCGGGACTCACTATGGCTACACCTTC. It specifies CASSITGTHYGYTF.